This TCR beta chain was identified in a study of blood T cell repertoires in COVID-19 (dated by TCRdb to 2019 to 2021). For context, the study as a whole: Samples from collaborators originated in the United States, Italy and Spain and spanned both the acute and convalescent phases of COVID-19. The material from the prospective study consisted of cDNA or gDNA derived from T cells, B-cell-depleted T cells, or PBMCs. Deeply sampled blood TCRbeta repertoires from subjects exposed to, actively infected with, or recovered from COVID-19 were included in the dataset. The repertoires were released in a freely available public database meant as a resource for research on the immune response to SARS-CoV-2. The samples were drawn from two sources: the first 160 participants of the ongoing ImmuneRACE study, and 1,254 subjects contributed by 6 global collaborators. Nearly every sample came with metadata listing a de-identified subject ID, COVID-19 status, age in years and sex. Where available, HLA class I and class II types were obtained from metadata supplied by the sample provider rather than from assay-based typing.

TCRbeta CDR3 regions were amplified from genomic DNA using the immunoSEQ Assay, a bias-controlled multiplex PCR. The study's processing was this. Within the assay, amplification of reference gene primers was used to estimate how many nucleated cells each sample contained. Sequence reads were collapsed and filtered to measure the absolute abundance of every unique TCRbeta CDR3 rearrangement. For each sample, productive Simpson clonality was calculated as the square root of Simpson's diversity index over productive rearrangements. TCRdb provides this immuneACCESS table in a form limited to in-frame rearrangements. Some clones are lacking; in checked studies, under half of them reflect an unresolved V gene, and why the rest are absent is not known. V and J calls and clone size are copied from that table; D and trimming were computed from the DNA. This sample gives more than 200,000 clones in total; roughly 88% of them show up just once. The ten largest clonotypes hold 1.4% of the sample.

Trimming takes 0 bases off V and 8 bases off J; junction bases not matched to a gene: 3. The germline V gene provides CDR1 SGDLS and CDR2 YYNGEE. From the cysteine up to the phenylalanine, the CDR3 has a length of 14 residues. Only CDR3 DNA is held: 42 bases, read in frame from base 1. What the work shows at the level of the full study, not this receptor alone: Clinical and demographic metadata were provided uncurated, with the amount varying by source and participant.

Concerning this clone: Its antigen specificity is not known. Base qualities are missing; no much larger clone stands one base away.

Samples from volunteer blood donors who had recovered from COVID-19 were contributed by a second Seattle source. Each collaborating institution followed its own protocols to collect whole blood in K2EDTA tubes. Collaborator samples were shipped for TCRbeta analysis as frozen whole blood, isolated PBMCs, or DNA extracted from either sample type. Input material: peripheral blood. The V and J segments used are TRBV9 and TRBJ2-3; TRBD2 aligns with 10 central bases. The clonotype was recovered from a woman in her forties who had recovered from COVID-19. The DNA reads TGTGCCAGCAGCGTAGTAGCGGGGGGCGGTACGCAGTATTTT. It translates to CASSVVAGGGTQYF.